A single T cell receptor (beta chain) is shown here with its context. This clonotype was found a few times. Its antigen is currently not known. Base qualities are missing; no much larger clone stands one base away. Clipping removes 8 bases from V and 6 bases from J, with 6 as the unmatched junction base count. CDR1 is given as MDHEN and CDR2 as SYDVKM, both from the germline V gene. Measured from the cysteine to the phenylalanine, the CDR3 is 14 residues long. The retained sequence is limited to the CDR3, 42 bases, with the frame set at the first base. This entry is derived from a study of identical twins (dated by TCRdb to the mid-2010s). Background for the entire study: TCR alpha and beta repertoires from monozygotic twins, unrelated adults of various ages and cord blood were deep-sequenced to test whether fetal clonotypes persist. Replicate twin experiments were performed at different times using different library preparation protocols to rule out contamination. Overall study results and their limits: Compared with coincidental sharing between unrelated individuals, an excess of low generation-probability sequences was observed among out-of-frame TCR alpha sequences shared between twins. Because the same donors could not be followed over many years, the conclusions relied on cross-sectional statistical analysis. Invariant T cells such as MAIT and iNKT could partly confound zero-insertion analyses, though diverse VJ usage argued against this for most clonotypes. Fewer insertions were carried by abundant cord blood beta clonotypes; a weaker similar trend was observed in young adult naive repertoires, while no such trend was observed in memory repertoires. In monozygotic twins, recombination models systematically underestimated out-of-frame TCR alpha sharing, but the models matched the sharing seen between unrelated individuals. The excess sharing between twins in beta out-of-frame sequences was weaker because fewer shared sequences reduced the signal-to-noise ratio.

All donors were healthy Caucasians. Receptor libraries were prepared by 5' RACE. The sequencing machine was an Illumina HiSeq 2000. Template switching added a universal primer binding site, and the final cDNA carried a unique molecular identifier that allowed TCR cDNA molecules to be counted accurately. First-strand cDNA for TCR alpha and beta chains was synthesized from specific primers in the conserved constant-segment region. To control for contamination, every cDNA library carried two barcodes: a SMART-Mk sample barcode plus Illumina barcodes. TruSeq adapter sequences along with Illumina sample barcodes were introduced in two successive PCR steps. The TCR alpha and beta cDNA libraries were sequenced on the Illumina HiSeq platform using custom primers. From the authors' description of their analysis: MiGEC processed the raw reads to extract unique molecular identifiers, while MiXCR was used to determine the CDR3 positions. For each individual, recombination models were inferred using an EM algorithm with the repgenHMM and IGoR tools. The analysis of shared clonotypes was done with the tcR package in R, with sharing normalized by the product of cloneset sizes. To study raw recombination without the effects of thymic and clonal selection, out-of-frame nonproductive sequences were analyzed. TCRdb trimmed the raw reads at Q25, called clones with MiXCR and kept productive beta chains. Rows with a matching CDR3 protein are joined into one entry that keeps the most common DNA and genes. The V and J calls were determined by TCRdb, not by the authors. This sample lists approximately 1.8 million distinct CDR3 sequences; about 30% were detected once. In total, the top ten clones hold around 0.25% of the sample.

The V gene is TRBV28 and the J gene is TRBJ1-6; the junction holds 8 bases that match TRBD1. The sequence was collected from a newborn girl in good health. Sequencing used cord blood. The CDR3: CASRGQGGNSPLHF. The DNA is as follows: TGTGCCAGCCGCGGACAGGGCGGTAATTCACCCCTCCACTTT. Full variable domain (CDR3 extended with the reference TRBV28 and TRBJ1-6 proteins): DVKVTQSSRYLVKRTGEKVFLECVQDMDHENMFWYRQDPGLGLRLIYFSYDVKMKEKGDIPEGYSVSREKKERFSLILESASTNQTSMYLCASRGQGGNSPLHFGNGTRLTVT.